This T cell receptor beta chain is from a study of T-cell reconstitution after alpha-beta-depleted transplantation in children. General study points: Some patients showed high day-60 TCRbeta diversity, which derived from surviving recipient T cells and thymic progenitors. In patients about two months after transplant, alpha-beta T cells reportedly arose from several hundred expanded graft clones.

Construction of the TCRbeta library involved unique molecular identifiers. TCRdb re-called the PCR reads through MiXCR, storing one row per CDR3 protein. The profile shows 530,000 or so distinct CDR3 sequences, 25% to 30% of them singletons. There are 16 residues in the CDR3. Trimming took 7 bases from V and 5 from J, leaving 23 bases between them. Germline assignment: CDR1 MNHNS and CDR2 SASEGT. This clonotype has more than one count but fewer than ten. What it binds is not known. The receptor comes from a boy in the first two years of life with Wiskott-Aldrich syndrome, due to receive a stem cell transplant. The J gene is TRBJ1-2, the V gene TRBV6-1; D perhaps matches TRBD1 (5 bases). The material sequenced was PBMCs, taken before TCRalphabeta/CD19-depleted stem cell transplant. This CDR3 is CASTQLPPGGGYGYTF. In DNA form, the CDR3 reads TGTGCCAGCACTCAATTGCCTCCGGGGGGTGGATATGGCTACACCTTC.